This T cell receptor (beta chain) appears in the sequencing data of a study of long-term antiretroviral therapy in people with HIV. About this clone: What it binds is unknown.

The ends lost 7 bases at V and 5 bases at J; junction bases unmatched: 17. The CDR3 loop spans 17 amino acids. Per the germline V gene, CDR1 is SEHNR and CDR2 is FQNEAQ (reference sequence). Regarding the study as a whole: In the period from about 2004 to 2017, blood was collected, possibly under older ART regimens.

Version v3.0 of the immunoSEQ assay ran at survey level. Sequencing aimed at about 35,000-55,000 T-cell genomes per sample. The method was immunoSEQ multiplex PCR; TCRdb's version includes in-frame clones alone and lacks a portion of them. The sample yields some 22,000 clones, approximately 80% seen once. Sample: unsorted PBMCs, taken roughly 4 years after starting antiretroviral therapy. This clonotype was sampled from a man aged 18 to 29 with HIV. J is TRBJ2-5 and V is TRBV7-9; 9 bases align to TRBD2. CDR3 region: CASTWGVIAGVVETQYF. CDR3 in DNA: TGTGCCAGCACCTGGGGGGTGATAGCGGGGGTTGTGGAGACCCAGTACTTC.